This T cell receptor beta chain appears in the sequencing data of a study of blood T cell repertoires in COVID-19. In the study overall: Donors in the United States, Italy and Spain gave samples during acute or convalescent COVID-19. PBMCs, B-cell-depleted T cells, or T cells were the source of the cDNA or gDNA that made up the material.

As originally analysed: Amplified reference gene primers provided the basis for estimating nucleated cell counts. Profiled with immunoSEQ multiplex PCR; TCRdb holds only in-frame clones, not every one. D and trimming were read from the DNA, whereas the V and J calls and clone size are those reported in that table. The sample has about 190,000 clones, about 80% seen once. The CDR3 has 17 amino acids. Material for sequencing was peripheral blood. This sequence joins TRBV21-1 and TRBJ1-5; TRBD1 is taken as the D call from the table, unchecked against the DNA. TRBV21-1 is noted as a pseudogene. This clonotype was obtained from a man between 60 and 75 years old with acute or convalescent COVID-19. CDR3 in amino acids: CASGTGLGAIPNQPQHF. The CDR3 DNA reads TGTGCCAGCGGGACAGGGTTGGGGGCCATCCCCAATCAGCCCCAGCATTTT.